This T cell receptor beta chain was captured in a study of T cell repertoires in cytomegalovirus infection. Study details: HLA-C-restricted CMV epitopes, recently identified, and well-studied HLA-B-restricted ones were used by the study. An indication of both CMV infection and matching HLA type came from public TCR beta signatures.

Notes on the study in general: The cumulative frequency of public TCR beta families identified carriers of CMV plus the relevant HLA. The response measured ex vivo was dominated by TCR beta clonotypes (HLA-C-restricted and CMV-specific).

This clonotype occurred a few times. The antigen is undetermined. TCRdb passed the reads through MiXCR, listing each CDR3 protein once. Altogether fewer than 1,000,000 distinct CDR3 sequences are present, roughly 30% being singletons, with the ten largest covering roughly an eighth. Germline CDR1 reads MNHEY; CDR2 reads SMNVEV (reference sequence). V lost 2 bases and J lost 4; bases outside the gene matches: 4. The CDR3 covers 14 residues. The sequence derives from a human donor in good health (CMV status not recorded). Some clones in this sample may be carry-over from other donors' samples. Sample: cultured CD8+ T cells from PBMCs, taken from culture after CMV antigen stimulation. The rearrangement links TRBV27 to TRBJ1-2; 7 bases align to TRBD1. The CDR3 DNA sequence: TGTGCCAGCAGTTTAAAAGGGGGCGCCTATGGCTACACCTTC. Its translation is CASSLKGGAYGYTF.